This TCR beta chain was documented in a study of CD8+CD57+ T cells in acquired aplastic anemia. Study-level background: Each DNA sample taken from sorted CD4+ and CD8+ cells came to roughly 3.5 ug on average. General study results and limits: Patients and controls turned out to have roughly 30 CD8+ CDR3 sequences in common.

There are 17 residues in the CDR3. The ends were cut back, 5 bases at V and 9 bases at J, with 28 bases in the middle. Genomic DNA served as template for TCR beta VDJ and CDR3 profiling. TCRdb re-derived calls from the reads in MiXCR, one entry per CDR3 protein. The table includes 250,000 or so distinct CDR3 sequences, more than 45% detected once. This clonotype was seen repeatedly, ten times or more. Its cognate antigen is unknown. Patients chosen for sequencing had shown CD8+CD57+ cell expansion by flow cytometry. Patients, without exception, had severe acquired aplastic anemia. Therapy had not been given to patients before blood sampling.

This chain links TRBV12-3 or TRBV12-4 with TRBJ2-5; TRBD1 might be the D (6 bases). The sequenced material came from sorted CD4+, CD8+, or CD8+CD57+ T cells (not recorded which) from PBMCs. This receptor was identified in a human donor with aplastic anemia. DNA for the CDR3: TGTGCCAGCAGTCCCGAAGAAGGGCAGGGGTTTCAAGGGGCCCAGTACTTC. The encoded protein is CASSPEEGQGFQGAQYF.